The TCR beta chain under discussion was sequenced for a study of CD8+ T cells in alopecia areata. Study results and caveats: Between patients, shared TCR sequences were less clear than in mice. This was possibly due in part to HLA diversity in the patient population. Researchers report lesional scalp, most notably alopecia totalis/universalis, outstripped normal scalp in clonality. Sequencing of scalp tissue also captures the resident alphabeta T cells of normal skin.

Germline loops: CDR1 GTSNPN, CDR2 SVGIG (reference sequence). The CDR3 consists of 12 residues. V was pared by 3 bases and J by 7 bases, with 12 bases between. Cell sorting on a FACSAria was used to separate CD4+ and CD8+ T cells from the PBMCs. The table lists this clone with a few counts. Its antigen is as yet unknown. TCR sequencing used cDNA made by reverse transcription of extracted RNA. The repertoire was sequenced with immunoSEQ multiplex PCR; TCRdb's copy has only in-frame clones and lacks some. This table holds over 150,000 clones, just over 55% found once. The receptor comes from a human donor in good health. Sequences were obtained from CD8+ T cells sorted from blood. The chain couples TRBV30 to TRBJ1-1, with a weak D call TRBD1 (5 bases). The CDR3 DNA sequence: TGTGCCTGGAGCCAGGGTACAATTGAAGCTTTCTTT. It is translated as CAWSQGTIEAFF.